Included here is one T cell receptor (beta chain) sequence, with context. This sample was taken from a study of blood T cell repertoires in COVID-19. Whole-study context: The samples span acute and convalescent COVID-19 from the United States, Italy and Spain.

Trimming cost V 2 bases and J 3 bases; bases outside gene matches: 5. Germline V gene lookup returns CDR1 SGHRS and CDR2 YFSETQ. CDR3 length equals 14 residues. Profiling relied on immunoSEQ multiplex PCR, and the TCRdb table lists in-frame clones only, not all of them. The sample records 170,000 or so clones, around 83% being singletons. Sequenced: peripheral blood. The chain is built from TRBV5-1 and TRBJ2-7; TRBD2 matches at 7 bases. The clonotype originates from a human donor in a cohort sampled during active COVID-19. CDR3 region: CASSFGGSGYEQYF. CDR3 sequence (DNA): TGCGCCAGCAGCTTCGGCGGGAGTGGCTACGAGCAGTACTTC.